Included here is one T cell receptor (beta chain) sequence, with context. Its target is not known. Germline-derived CDR1 and CDR2 are MDHEN and SYDVKM. The V and J ends lost 6 bases and 8 bases respectively, with 17 bases between them. The CDR3 has 14 residues. The source of the sample is a study of T cells in localized non-small cell lung cancer. Profiled with immunoSEQ multiplex PCR; TCRdb holds only in-frame clones, not every one. The table includes fewer than 75,000 clones, 84% detected once. Study-level results: Greater blood T cell density accompanied longer overall survival. When the top 100 tumor clones were examined, a median around 50 of them also appeared in the adjacent lung, which was paired and uninvolved.

This material consisted of peripheral blood, taken before any cancer treatment. The origin of this receptor is a female donor aged 60 or older with stage I lung adenocarcinoma. This chain connects TRBV28 to TRBJ2-1; possibly TRBD1 for D (6 bases). The CDR3 DNA follows: TGTGCCAGCAGATCGCGCTCAGGGGATCATGAGCAGTTCTTC. Its translation is CASRSRSGDHEQFF.